This T cell receptor (beta chain) is from a study of tumour-infiltrating T cells in Burkitt lymphoma. Study background: Productive clonality predicted overall and progression-free survival.

TCRdb's table, derived via immunoSEQ multiplex PCR, lists solely in-frame clones and lacks some. The table includes 1,700 or so clones, over 60% detected once. CDR3 length equals 17 residues. Germline CDR1 is LNHDA and CDR2 is SQIVND (reference sequence). Trimming removed 6 bases from V and 0 bases from J; junction bases left unmatched: 13. Sequenced material: tumor tissue. The chain carries TRBV19 and TRBJ1-2; the match to TRBD1 covers 7 bases. The receptor's source is a human donor with diffuse large B-cell lymphoma. CDR3 nucleotides: TGTGCCAGTAGCAGAAAACGAGGGACAGCCTCTAACTATGGCTACACCTTC. Encoded protein: CASSRKRGTASNYGYTF.